This entry describes one T cell receptor (beta chain). Repertoires were generated with immunoSEQ multiplex PCR, while TCRdb's copy carries only in-frame clones and drops some. Found here are 84,000 or so clones, roughly 82% of them singletons; the top ten hold roughly 10%. The sample comes from a study of control samples from healthy donors and cancer patients. Germline trimming cut 0 bases from V and 4 bases from J; bases unmatched to any gene: 4. The CDR3 has 15 residues. Germline assignment: CDR1 SGHRS and CDR2 YFSETQ. The chain joins TRBV5-1 to TRBJ2-7, with 10 positions matching TRBD2. The sample was PBMCs. The sequence was obtained from a man in his sixties with head and neck cancer. CDR3 in DNA: TGCGCCAGCAGCTTGGGTCCTAGCGGGAGTTACGAGCAGTACTTC. Its translation: CASSLGPSGSYEQYF. The variable domain in full, completed from reference TRBV5-1 and TRBJ2-7, reads KAGVTQTPRYLIKTRGQQVTLSCSPISGHRSVSWYQQTPGQGLQFLFEYFSETQRNKGNFPGRFSGRQFSNSRSEMNVSTLELGDSALYLCASSLGPSGSYEQYFGPGTRLTVT.